The clone carrying this T cell receptor (beta chain) was found a few times. Antigen: not known. Isolation of CD4+ naive, central memory, regulatory and stem cell-like memory cells was achieved by sorting via CD45RO/CCR7/CD25/CD127/CD95/CD27. These data belong to a study of beta chain features in type 1 diabetes. In the study overall: Sorted cell examination encompassed around 100,000,000 cells across all samples. General study results and limits: Whether TCRB rearrangement is influenced by HLA type went unresolved here. Shortening that was moderate but significant affected the TCRB CDR3s of Type 1 diabetes patients in all four CD4+ subsets. In comparison with healthy donors, patients had naive, central memory and Treg TCRB repertoires that appeared more similar.

The investigators reverse transcribed all of the isolated RNA, so they sequenced expressed TCRB transcripts. TCRdb's copy holds only in-frame clones and misses some; the assay was immunoSEQ multiplex PCR. The sample records 300,000 to 450,000 clones, around 12% being singletons. V trimming: 4 bases; J trimming: 11 bases; junction bases outside the gene matches: 11. CDR3 length equals 14 residues. CDR1 is GTSNPN, CDR2 SVGIG, per germline (reference sequence). This TCR derives from a woman younger than 35 with type 1 diabetes. Sample: naive CD4+ T cells from blood. The chain has TRBV30 and TRBJ2-7; TRBD2 matches at 13 bases. CDR3 amino acids: CAWNTGTSGTNEYF. In nucleotides, the CDR3 is TGTGCCTGGAACACCGGGACTAGCGGGACCAACGAGTACTTC.